The 30 T cell receptor beta chains in this list originate from one sample, sequenced in a study of cytomegalovirus exposure and HLA in healthy donors. Clones were read by immunoSEQ multiplex PCR, and TCRdb kept only the in-frame ones, dropping some. The profile shows 250,000 to 350,000 clones, roughly 88% of them singletons. The specimen was PBMCs. Receptors were obtained from a woman in her late teens or twenties in good health and CMV-seronegative.

This chain links TRBV6-6 with TRBJ2-5; 7 bases match TRBD1. Trimming took 10 bases from V and 3 from J; bases not matched to a gene: 2. The CDR3 is made up of 11 amino acids. Per germline, CDR1 MNHNY and CDR2 SVGAGI (reference sequence). The CDR3 bases are TGTGCCACTGGGACAGAAGAGACCCAGTACTTC. Its translation: CATGTEETQYF.

This chain connects TRBV2 to TRBJ2-6, with 8 bases fitting TRBD1. The germline V gene encodes CDR1 SNHLY and CDR2 FYNNEI. CDR3 size: 17 residues. With 6 bases clipped from V and 3 bases from J, the junction kept 10 bases outside the gene matches. Written as DNA, the CDR3 is TGTGCCAGCAGCAGGACAGGGCTTGCCGTTGGGGCCAACGTCCTGACTTTC. Amino acid sequence: CASSRTGLAVGANVLTF.

The gene calls are TRBV28 and TRBJ1-2, with D possibly matching TRBD1 (5 bases). CDR1 and CDR2 from the germline V gene are MDHEN and SYDVKM. Trimming took off 1 base at V and 9 bases at J, with 15 bases between the two ends. This CDR3 spans 14 amino acids. CDR3 sequence: CASSLSQGSRSYTF. CDR3 nucleotide sequence: TGTGCCAGCAGTTTATCCCAGGGTTCTCGTAGCTACACCTTC.

The chain recombines TRBV11-1 with TRBJ2-4; tentatively, D is TRBD2 (5 bases). The CDR3 loop spans 16 amino acids. Germline CDR1 SGHAT, CDR2 FQDESV (reference sequence). V was shortened by 0 bases and J by 3 bases, with 12 bases between the two germline ends. The CDR3 bases are TGTGCCAGCAGCTTAGCTGTTGCGGGTCTCAAAAACATTCAGTACTTC. Translation gives CASSLAVAGLKNIQYF.

CDR3 loop: CASSQEIGGQPQHF. The CDR3 DNA reads TGCGCCAGCAGCCAAGAAATTGGAGGTCAGCCCCAGCATTTT. The chain recombines TRBV4-3 with TRBJ1-5; no firm D call. The CDR3 contains 14 residues. From germline, CDR1 is LGHNA and CDR2 YSLEER. V was pared by 0 bases and J by 6 bases, with 9 bases between.

The chain recombines TRBV6-1 with TRBJ2-7, with 13 bases aligning to TRBD2. Germline trimming cut 5 bases from V and 2 bases from J; bases unmatched to any gene: 3. The germline V gene has CDR1 MNHNS and CDR2 SASEGT. The CDR3 consists of 15 residues. CDR3 DNA: TGTGCCAGCAGTCCGGGACTAGCGGGGCCCTACGAGCAGTACTTC. It encodes CASSPGLAGPYEQYF.

V usage is TRBV29-1 and J usage is TRBJ2-5; 8 bases are a match to TRBD1. V was clipped by 6 bases and J by 4 bases; unmatched bases: 4. The CDR3 contains 12 residues. Per germline, CDR1 SQVTM and CDR2 ANQGSEA. Here the CDR3 DNA reads TGCAGCGTCGACAGGGGCCGAGAGACCCAGTACTTC. It yields the protein CSVDRGRETQYF. The entire variable domain, with the rest obtained from reference TRBV29-1 and TRBJ2-5, is as follows: SAVISQKPSRDICQRGTSLTIQCQVDSQVTMMFWYRQQPGQSLTLIATANQGSEATYESGFVIDKFPISRPNLTFSTLTVSNMSPEDSSIYLCSVDRGRETQYFGPGTRLLVL.

This sequence joins TRBV27 and TRBJ2-2; 12 bases line up with TRBD2. Germline V lookup: CDR1 MNHEY, CDR2 SMNVEV (reference sequence). V trimming: 6 bases; J trimming: 7 bases; junction bases outside the gene matches: 12. The CDR3 spans 17 residues. CDR3 sequence (DNA): TGTGCCAGCAGCCTCCTCTCTAGCGGGAGGGCCGGCGGGGAGCTGTTTTTT. Its translation is CASSLLSSGRAGGELFF.

V usage is TRBV5-6 and J usage is TRBJ1-1; 7 nucleotides align to TRBD1. Per germline, CDR1 SGHDT and CDR2 YYEEEE. The trim removed 4 bases at V and 12 bases at J, leaving 15 bases unmatched. The CDR3 contains 14 residues. This chain's CDR3 is CASSPSGQQSITFF. The CDR3 DNA is TGTGCCAGCAGCCCCTCGGGACAGCAATCCATAACTTTCTTT.

The rearrangement links TRBV25-1 to TRBJ1-1; 7 nucleotides line up with TRBD1. This CDR3 comprises 16 residues. Germline CDR1 MGHDK, CDR2 SYGVNS. V was clipped by 2 bases and J by 1 base; unmatched bases: 7. CDR3 DNA: TGTGCCAGCAGTGAACGGTTTCGGACAGGGAACACTGAAGCTTTCTTT. Translated: CASSERFRTGNTEAFF. Full variable domain (rest looked up from reference TRBV25-1 and TRBJ1-1): EADIYQTPRYLVIGTGKKITLECSQTMGHDKMYWYQQDPGMELHLIHYSYGVNSTEKGDLSSESTVSRIRTEHFPLTLESARPSHTSQYLCASSERFRTGNTEAFFGQGTRLTVV.

The chain employs TRBV6-1 and TRBJ1-5, with TRBD1 identical over 8 bases. Germline loops: CDR1 MNHNS, CDR2 SASEGT. J gave up 4 bases and V 7 bases, and 6 bases lay outside the gene matches. The CDR3 covers 14 residues. The CDR3 DNA sequence: TGTGCCAGCACTAGGACAGGGTTTAATCAGCCCCAGCATTTT. Its translation: CASTRTGFNQPQHF.

The chain couples TRBV19 to TRBJ1-2; 9 bases align to TRBD1. CDR3 length: 15 amino acids. The germline V gene has CDR1 LNHDA and CDR2 SQIVND (reference sequence). Trimming at V came to 6 bases and at J to 4 bases, leaving 9 bases not matched to a gene. CDR3 bases: TGTGCCAGTAGACCCGGGACAGGGTTAGTCTATGGCTACACCTTC. It is translated as CASRPGTGLVYGYTF.

The chain combines TRBV28 with TRBJ2-2; TRBD2 is a possible D gene (6 bases). The CDR3 contains 17 residues. Trimming shortened V by 3 bases and J by 2 bases, and 16 bases separated the two germline ends. Per the germline V gene, CDR1 is MDHEN and CDR2 is SYDVKM. The CDR3 reads CASSFIPAGTNTGELFF. Here the CDR3 DNA reads TGTGCCAGCAGTTTTATTCCGGCGGGAACTAACACCGGGGAGCTGTTTTTT.

The V call is TRBV6-5, the J call TRBJ1-5; D might be TRBD1 (5 bases). Per the germline V gene, CDR1 is MNHEY and CDR2 is SVGAGI. Trimming took 5 bases from V and 3 from J, leaving 11 bases between them. CDR3 length: 14 amino acids. CDR3 sequence reads: CASSVDSYNQPQHF. The DNA for the CDR3 is TGTGCCAGCAGTGTAGACAGCTACAATCAGCCCCAGCATTTT.

The chain uses TRBV27 and TRBJ1-5, with D perhaps TRBD1 (5 bases). Trimming left V 6 bases short and J 4 bases short, with 13 bases between. The CDR3 has 14 amino acids. Germline V lookup: CDR1 MNHEY, CDR2 SMNVEV (reference sequence). The CDR3 region is CASSRVGDNQPQHF. In nucleotides, the CDR3 is TGTGCCAGCAGCCGGGTAGGGGATAATCAGCCCCAGCATTTT.

V and J are TRBV7-9 and TRBJ1-1, with D tentatively TRBD1 (5 bases). Trimming took off 1 base at V and 6 bases at J, with 9 bases between the two ends. Germline V gene sequence: CDR1 SEHNR, CDR2 FQNEAQ (reference sequence). CDR3 length: 13 amino acids. This CDR3 is CASSLDGGSEAFF. CDR3 DNA: TGTGCCAGCAGCTTAGATGGGGGGTCTGAAGCTTTCTTT.

The chain employs TRBV5-1 and TRBJ1-1; 7 nucleotides line up with TRBD1. The CDR3 sequence is 13 residues long. The ends lost 0 bases at V and 9 bases at J; junction bases unmatched: 5. Germline values: CDR1 SGHRS, CDR2 YFSETQ. The CDR3 DNA reads TGCGCCAGCAGCTTGGCGGAGGGGGCGCAAGCTTTCTTT. Amino acid sequence: CASSLAEGAQAFF.

CDR3 loop: CASSTGTGGEETQYF. The CDR3 DNA is TGCGCCAGCAGCACCGGGACAGGGGGTGAGGAGACCCAGTACTTC. The genes are TRBV5-1 and TRBJ2-5; 11 bases map to TRBD1. The CDR3 loop spans 15 amino acids. V trimming: 4 bases; J trimming: 5 bases; junction bases outside the gene matches: 7. Germline assignment: CDR1 SGHRS and CDR2 YFSETQ.

The chain carries TRBV2 and TRBJ2-2; D possibly corresponds to TRBD2 (6 bases). V gave up 4 bases and J gave up 5 bases, with 14 bases separating them. In germline, CDR1 is SNHLY, CDR2 FYNNEI. The CDR3 consists of 15 residues. Written as DNA, the CDR3 is TGTGCCAGCAGTGTTCTCGGCGGGGCAACCGGGGAGCTGTTTTTT. It codes for CASSVLGGATGELFF.

CDR3 sequence: CATTREVGTGIYNEQFF. The CDR3 nucleotides are TGTGCCACCACACGAGAGGTAGGGACAGGTATCTACAATGAGCAGTTCTTC. V is TRBV11-1 and J is TRBJ2-1; 8 bases are shared with TRBD1. V shed 10 bases, J shed 3 bases, and the junction held 17 bases outside the gene matches. The CDR3 runs to 17 residues. Per the germline V gene, CDR1 is SGHAT and CDR2 is FQDESV (reference sequence).

The rearrangement uses TRBV5-1 and TRBJ2-1; TRBD1 is a possible D gene (6 bases). The V end was cut by 3 bases, the J end by 4 bases, with 14 bases between. Germline V lookup: CDR1 SGHRS, CDR2 YFSETQ. This CDR3 is 15 amino acids long. The CDR3 sequence is CASSSLGGDYNEQFF. In nucleotides, the CDR3 is TGCGCCAGCAGCTCGCTAGGGGGAGATTACAATGAGCAGTTCTTC.

The chain uses TRBV9 and TRBJ1-2; 9 bases map to TRBD1. The CDR3 is 14 residues long. The germline V gene has CDR1 SGDLS and CDR2 YYNGEE. V was clipped by 5 bases and J by 4 bases; unmatched bases: 6. The CDR3 DNA sequence: TGTGCCAGCAGGAGGACAGGGGAGATCTATGGCTACACCTTC. Encoded protein: CASRRTGEIYGYTF.

This clone showed up just once. V is TRBV11-3 and J is TRBJ2-7, with TRBD1 as a possible D gene (7 bases). Germline V gives CDR1 SGHNT, CDR2 YENEEA. V lost 5 bases to trimming and J lost 3 bases, with 11 bases between them. The CDR3 runs 13 residues. The CDR3 DNA is TGTGCCAGCAGCCGACAGGGAGGCTACGAGCAGTACTTC. It translates to CASSRQGGYEQYF. The full variable domain, in which reference TRBV11-3 and TRBJ2-7 provide the parts outside the CDR3, is EAGVVQSPRYKIIEKKQPVAFWCNPISGHNTLYWYLQNLGQGPELLIRYENEEAVDDSQLPKDRFSAERLKGVDSTLKIQPAELGDSAVYLCASSRQGGYEQYFGPGTRLTVT.

The V and J genes are TRBV11-2 and TRBJ2-1; a weak D match, TRBD2 (6 bases). Trimming removed 3 bases from V and 3 bases from J, with 12 bases in between. Germline V gene lookup returns CDR1 SGHAT and CDR2 FQNNGV. This CDR3 contains 15 residues. This chain's CDR3 is CASSFDGRYYNEQFF. CDR3 bases: TGTGCCAGCAGCTTCGACGGGAGATACTACAATGAGCAGTTCTTC.

This chain joins TRBV27 and TRBJ2-1, with D perhaps TRBD2 (5 bases). The CDR3 sequence is 15 residues long. Trimming left V 2 bases short and J 7 bases short, with 15 bases between. CDR1 and CDR2 (germline): MNHEY, SMNVEV (reference sequence). This CDR3 reads CASSLRGLGGNEQFF. The CDR3 bases are TGTGCCAGCAGTTTACGCGGGTTGGGCGGGAATGAGCAGTTCTTC.

The V gene is TRBV29-1, the J gene TRBJ1-2, with a possible D match to TRBD1 (5 bases). V lost 4 bases to trimming and J lost 8 bases, with 14 bases between them. Germline loops: CDR1 SQVTM, CDR2 ANQGSEA. The CDR3 loop spans 12 amino acids. CDR3 protein: CSVVGQPEGYTF. The CDR3 nucleotides read TGCAGCGTTGTGGGGCAGCCCGAGGGCTACACCTTC.

The count of this clone is one. The chain combines TRBV14 with TRBJ2-7; 8 nucleotides match TRBD1. Germline lookup yields CDR1 SGHDN and CDR2 FVKESK. This CDR3 region has 16 residues. V lost 4 bases and J lost 4; bases outside the gene matches: 12. CDR3 DNA sequence: TGTGCCAGCAGCCCCCTCGGCGGACAGGGCGGGTACGAGCAGTACTTC. Its protein product is CASSPLGGQGGYEQYF.

The chain recombines TRBV9 with TRBJ1-2; TRBD1 matches 7 bases. With 0 bases clipped from V and 6 bases from J, the junction kept 14 bases outside the gene matches. The CDR3 extends over 17 amino acids. Germline-derived CDR1 and CDR2 are SGDLS and YYNGEE. The CDR3 is CASSVVSIYRGGDGYTF. DNA for the CDR3: TGTGCCAGCAGCGTAGTCTCGATTTACAGGGGCGGCGATGGCTACACCTTC.

The chain combines TRBV19 with TRBJ2-1; 9 positions match TRBD2. From germline, CDR1 is LNHDA and CDR2 SQIVND (reference sequence). This CDR3 is built from 18 residues. With V trimmed by 5 bases and J by 4 bases, 15 bases remained unmatched. The CDR3 region has the DNA TGTGCCAGTAGTCCCTATAGCGGGAGCTACCAGAGGTACAATGAGCAGTTCTTC. Protein sequence: CASSPYSGSYQRYNEQFF.

The chain is built from TRBV28 and TRBJ2-7; 9 bases agree with TRBD1. V gave up 6 bases and J gave up 7 bases; unmatched junction bases: 7. The CDR3 runs 13 residues. The germline V gene has CDR1 MDHEN and CDR2 SYDVKM. The CDR3 protein is CASRGTGLREQYF. The CDR3 bases are TGTGCCAGCAGGGGGACAGGGCTAAGGGAGCAGTACTTC.